This T cell receptor beta chain was obtained from a study of blood T cell repertoires in COVID-19. Study in general: T cells, B-cell-depleted T cells, or PBMCs supplied cDNA or gDNA.

Under the authors' procedure: It was from reference gene primer amplification that nucleated cell counts were estimated. Data came from immunoSEQ multiplex PCR; TCRdb stores just in-frame clones and leaves some out. Clonal size and the V and J genes are those of that table, whereas D and trimming came from the DNA. The data contain 250,000 or so clones, 80% to 85% of them singletons. This CDR3 spans 14 amino acids. V lost 2 bases and J 14 bases, leaving 19 bases between the germline ends. The germline V gene has CDR1 SNHLY and CDR2 FYNNEI. The chain carries TRBV2 and TRBJ1-5; unclear D gene. This sequence was found in a woman in her thirties or forties who had recovered from COVID-19. Material: peripheral blood. CDR3: CASSERASPRGKHF. The CDR3 DNA is TGTGCCAGCAGTGAACGGGCCTCCCCCCGGGGTAAGCATTTT.